The 20 T cell receptor beta chains below were found in one sample sequenced in a study of T-cell memory formation after mild COVID-19. TCRdb redid the calling of the 5' RACE reads with MiXCR, one entry per CDR3 protein. Of about 110,000 distinct CDR3 sequences in the sample, roughly 20% were seen once. Source material: PBMCs or a T cell subset sorted from them (not recorded which). Every receptor here comes from a man aged 18 to 35 who had mild COVID-19 (a few samples of this study predate the infection). Cell type and time point are not known.

The gene calls are TRBV6-1 and TRBJ2-7; D might be TRBD1 (6 bases). Trimming removed 5 bases at V and 3 bases at J, with 17 bases between. The CDR3 length is 15 residues. Germline V lookup: CDR1 MNHNS, CDR2 SASEGT. The CDR3 coding sequence is TGTGCCAGCAGTCCACTCCGGGGACACGGCTACGAGCAGTACGTC. It translates to CASSPLRGHGYEQYV.

This clonotype has more than one count but fewer than ten. The gene calls are TRBV9 and TRBJ1-1; tentatively, D is TRBD1 (5 bases). Trimming stripped 3 bases from V and 1 base from J, with 16 bases between. Germline values: CDR1 SGDLS, CDR2 YYNGEE. This CDR3 region has 16 residues. The chain's CDR3 is CASSDPKGFPNTEAFF. The CDR3 coding sequence is TGTGCCAGCAGCGACCCGAAGGGGTTTCCGAACACTGAAGCTTTCTTT. The full variable domain, in which reference TRBV9 and TRBJ1-1 provide the parts outside the CDR3, is DSGVTQTPKHLITATGQRVTLRCSPRSGDLSVYWYQQSLDQGLQFLIQYYNGEERAKGNILERFSAQQFPDLHSELNLSSLELGDSALYFCASSDPKGFPNTEAFFGQGTRLTVV.

This chain uses TRBV5-1 with TRBJ2-1; D is possibly TRBD1 (7 bases). The CDR3 is 12 amino acids. Germline V lookup: CDR1 SGHRS, CDR2 YFSETQ. V lost 3 bases and J lost 10, with 11 bases in between. DNA of the CDR3: TGCGCCAGCAGCTGGCAGGGGGGCGAGCAGTTCTTC. It codes for CASSWQGGEQFF.

V gene TRBV5-6 combines with J gene TRBJ1-1; D is unclear. The germline gives CDR1 SGHDT, CDR2 YYEEEE. The CDR3 is 12 residues long. V was pared by 1 base and J by 2 bases, with 3 bases between. The CDR3 loop reads CASSLTNTEAFF. The CDR3 DNA reads as TGTGCCAGCAGCTTGACCAACACTGAAGCTTTCTTT.

The chain has TRBV7-9 and TRBJ2-4, with TRBD1 matching 9 bases. V was clipped by 3 bases and J by 5 bases; unmatched bases: 5. Germline-derived CDR1 and CDR2 are SEHNR and FQNEAQ (reference sequence). The CDR3 is 15 amino acids. Here the CDR3 DNA reads TGTGCCAGCAGCTTGCCGTGGACAGGGGAAAACATTCAGTACTTC. Residues: CASSLPWTGENIQYF.

This chain connects TRBV4-1 to TRBJ1-1; 8 nucleotides line up with TRBD1. The CDR3 spans 15 residues. Trimming took 3 bases from V and 1 from J; bases not matched to a gene: 4. The germline CDR1 and CDR2 sequences are MGHRA and YSYEKL. The CDR3 here is CASSQIDRGNTEAFF. As DNA, the CDR3 is TGCGCCAGCAGCCAGATCGACAGGGGGAACACTGAAGCTTTCTTT.

This rearrangement joins TRBV20-1 to TRBJ2-7; D is perhaps TRBD1 (5 bases). The germline V gene encodes CDR1 DFQATT and CDR2 SNEGSKA (reference sequence). CDR3 length equals 15 residues. V gave up 0 bases and J gave up 1 base, with 13 bases separating them. CDR3 DNA: TGCAGTGCTAGAGATTTAACAGGACCTTCCTACGAGCAGTACTTC. Translated: CSARDLTGPSYEQYF.

This chain links TRBV4-3 with TRBJ2-2, with D uncertain. Germline V gene lookup returns CDR1 LGHNA and CDR2 YSLEER. The CDR3 contains 11 residues. V gave up 2 bases and J gave up 6 bases, with 1 base separating them. The CDR3 region has the DNA TGCGCCAGCAGCCAATCCGGGGAGCTGTTTTTT. Protein sequence: CASSQSGELFF.

This clonotype was seen a handful of times. This chain uses TRBV6-2 or TRBV6-3 with TRBJ1-5; 10 nucleotides match TRBD1. V trimming: 10 bases; J trimming: 2 bases; junction bases outside the gene matches: 23. CDR3 size: 20 residues. The germline V gene has CDR1 MNHEY and CDR2 SVGEGT. CDR3 coding DNA: TGTGCCACCGACGGAGACAGGGGGCGCAGGATTCCCCCCCGCAATCAGCCCCAGCATTTT. Protein sequence: CATDGDRGRRIPPRNQPQHF.

This chain connects TRBV6-4 to TRBJ1-2; the D gene is possibly TRBD1 (5 bases). V lost 4 bases and J 4 bases, leaving 10 bases between the germline ends. The CDR3 is made up of 13 amino acids. In germline, CDR1 is MRHNA, CDR2 SNTAGT. The CDR3, as DNA: TGTGCCAGCAGTGGAGGGGATAGCTATGGCTACACCTTC. It specifies CASSGGDSYGYTF.

This CDR3 is CASRAGTDDLYEQYF. For the CDR3, the DNA is TGTGCCAGCAGAGCCGGGACAGATGACCTCTACGAGCAGTACTTC. The V and J genes are TRBV2 and TRBJ2-7; TRBD1 agrees at 7 bases. Germline assignment: CDR1 SNHLY and CDR2 FYNNEI. The CDR3 sequence is 15 residues long. V trimming: 6 bases; J trimming: 3 bases; junction bases outside the gene matches: 11.

This clonotype was found a few times. The CDR3 loop is CASSPRDGTIYNEQFF. The CDR3 region has the DNA TGCGCCAGCAGCCCTAGAGACGGGACAATTTACAATGAGCAGTTCTTC. The chain links TRBV4-1 to TRBJ2-1; D possibly corresponds to TRBD1 (6 bases). Trimming pared 4 bases from V and 4 bases from J, leaving 17 bases between. The CDR3 sequence is 16 residues long. Germline assignment: CDR1 MGHRA and CDR2 YSYEKL.

The genes are TRBV10-3 and TRBJ2-7; no clear D gene. The CDR3 contains 12 residues. The V end was cut by 5 bases, the J end by 3 bases, with 8 bases between. Germline CDR1 is ENHRY and CDR2 is SYGVKD. CDR3 DNA: TGTGCCATCAGTTCTGGATACTACGAGCAGTACTTC. Translated: CAISSGYYEQYF.

This clonotype has only one observation. The chain carries TRBV9 and TRBJ2-7, with D possibly matching TRBD1 (6 bases). CDR1 SGDLS and CDR2 YYNGEE come from the germline V gene. Trimming pared 0 bases from V and 2 bases from J, leaving 12 bases between. This CDR3 comprises 15 residues. CDR3 DNA sequence: TGTGCCAGCAGCGTAGCTCCCGGACAGACCTACGAGCAGTACTTC. This encodes CASSVAPGQTYEQYF.

This clonotype was counted many times. The chain links TRBV7-3 to TRBJ2-2, with D hard to call. This CDR3 spans 12 amino acids. V lost 5 bases to trimming and J lost 5 bases, with 6 bases between them. CDR1 SGHTA and CDR2 FQGTGA come from the germline V gene. In DNA form, the CDR3 reads TGTGCCAGCAGCACTGATACCGGGGAGCTGTTTTTT. It translates to CASSTDTGELFF. The complete variable domain, with remaining parts taken from reference TRBV7-3 and TRBJ2-2, reads GAGVSQTPSNKVTEKGKYVELRCDPISGHTALYWYRQSLGQGPEFLIYFQGTGAADDSGLPNDRFFAVRPEGSVSTLKIQRTERGDSAVYLCASSTDTGELFFGEGSRLTVL.

This clonotype has at least ten counts. The gene calls are TRBV7-9 and TRBJ2-3, with D perhaps TRBD2 (5 bases). The V end lost 2 bases, the J end lost 6 bases, and 18 bases lay between the germline ends. Germline V CDR1 and CDR2: SEHNR, FQNEAQ (reference sequence). There are 16 residues in the CDR3. DNA for the CDR3: TGTGCCAGCAGCTTACCCCACTTCCCCCCGGGGGATACGCAGTATTTT. This translates into CASSLPHFPPGDTQYF.

This clonotype appeared a few times. The chain carries TRBV12-3 or TRBV12-4 and TRBJ2-2; D remains ambiguous. Deletions cut 3 bases from V and 3 bases from J, with 5 bases between. The CDR3 spans 13 residues. The CDR3 protein is CASSFRDTGELFF. In DNA, the CDR3 is TGTGCCAGCAGTTTTCGTGACACCGGGGAGCTGTTTTTT.

This sequence joins TRBV7-9 and TRBJ2-7; weak D call: TRBD1 (5 bases). The V end was cut by 1 base, the J end by 2 bases, with 6 bases between. The CDR3 loop spans 13 amino acids. Germline values: CDR1 SEHNR, CDR2 FQNEAQ (reference sequence). The CDR3 protein is CASSLGQPYEQYF. The CDR3 DNA follows: TGTGCCAGCAGCTTAGGACAGCCCTACGAGCAGTACTTC.

The chain combines TRBV28 with TRBJ2-1; D uncertain. V lost 6 bases to trimming and J lost 10 bases, with 16 bases between them. Germline-derived CDR1 and CDR2 are MDHEN and SYDVKM. CDR3 length: 13 residues. This chain's CDR3 is CASSYPMYGEQFF. CDR3 nucleotides: TGTGCCAGCAGCTACCCTATGTATGGGGAGCAGTTCTTC. Looking up the rest from reference TRBV28 and TRBJ2-1 gives the full variable domain: DVKVTQSSRYLVKRTGEKVFLECVQDMDHENMFWYRQDPGLGLRLIYFSYDVKMKEKGDIPEGYSVSREKKERFSLILESASTNQTSMYLCASSYPMYGEQFFGPGTRLTVL.

The chain employs TRBV3-1 and TRBJ2-3; 8 positions agree with TRBD1. The CDR3 spans 15 residues. Germline trimming cut 4 bases from V and 0 bases from J; bases unmatched to any gene: 3. Per the germline V gene, CDR1 is LGHDT and CDR2 is YNNKEL (reference sequence). The CDR3 DNA sequence: TGTGCCAGCAGCCCCGACAGGGGAAGCACAGATACGCAGTATTTT. This encodes CASSPDRGSTDTQYF.